The T cell receptor beta chain under discussion was sequenced for a study of cytomegalovirus exposure and HLA in healthy donors. Study-level points and caveats: DRB1 showed the most TCR associations and HLA-C the fewest in a later analysis, as rates varied by HLA locus.

On this clone itself: What it binds is not known.

The ends lost 7 bases at V and 1 base at J; junction bases unmatched: 9. The germline gives CDR1 SGHRS, CDR2 YFSETQ. This CDR3 is 16 amino acids long. PCR was performed using 60 Vbeta and 13 Jbeta primers. Assay: immunoSEQ multiplex PCR; the TCRdb copy retains only in-frame clones and omits some. The sample includes roughly 150,000 clones, 60% to 80% of them seen just once. Sequenced material: PBMCs. V gene TRBV5-1 combines with J gene TRBJ2-3, with 10 bases fitting TRBD2. This receptor was taken from a male donor in good health and CMV-seronegative. For the CDR3, the DNA is TGCGCCAGCGGTTTGAGGCTAGCGGGAGGCACAGATACGCAGTATTTT. Amino acid sequence: CASGLRLAGGTDTQYF.